The 24 T cell receptor beta chains presented below share a single source sample, sequenced in a study of CD4 T cells in relation to SARS-CoV-2 and coronaviruses. Before the COVID-19 pandemic, during about 2010-2019, CD4+ T cells were taken from unexposed donors. The cells were cultured for about ten days before CD4+ T cells were isolated. This table comes from immunoSEQ multiplex PCR, and its TCRdb copy is limited to in-frame clones, with some not included. The sample lists about 12,000 clones, roughly 65% occurring once. No cognate antigen is known for these TCRs. The specimen was CD4+ T cells from PBMCs, cultured in vitro. The receptors here all came from a human donor in good health.

By proportion, this clone is medium-sized. The chain links TRBV6-5 to TRBJ2-3; maybe TRBD1 (5 bases). V lost 6 bases and J lost 5, with 15 bases in between. This CDR3 contains 14 residues. Germline V gene sequence: CDR1 MNHEY, CDR2 SVGAGI. Here the CDR3 DNA reads TGTGCCAGCAGCCGAGTTACAGGCGGAGATACGCAGTATTTT. Protein sequence: CASSRVTGGDTQYF.

This chain connects TRBV30 to TRBJ1-6; D is ambiguous. Trimming took off 2 bases at V and 7 bases at J, with 15 bases between the two ends. The germline V gene has CDR1 GTSNPN and CDR2 SVGIG (reference sequence). This CDR3 comprises 15 residues. The CDR3 sequence is CAWSPAGLGNSPLHF. CDR3 DNA sequence: TGTGCCTGGAGTCCAGCGGGCCTTGGGAATTCACCCCTCCACTTT.

The rearrangement joins TRBV6-5 to TRBJ2-7; 11 bases agree with TRBD1. The junction had 2 bases not matched to a gene; V was cut back by 10 bases and J by 3 bases. The germline gives CDR1 MNHEY, CDR2 SVGAGI. The length of the CDR3 is 12 residues. The CDR3 is CATGTGGYEQYF. For the CDR3, the DNA is TGTGCCACCGGGACAGGGGGCTACGAGCAGTACTTC.

V is TRBV14 and J is TRBJ1-6; 8 nucleotides align to TRBD1. The CDR3 is made up of 17 amino acids. In germline, CDR1 is SGHDN, CDR2 FVKESK. Unmatched junction bases numbered 6, after V lost 3 bases and J lost 2 bases. CDR3 amino acids: CASSQRTGTTYNSPLHF. The CDR3 DNA reads TGTGCCAGCAGCCAGAGGACAGGGACGACCTATAATTCACCCCTCCACTTT. Full variable domain (remainder filled in from reference TRBV14 and TRBJ1-6): EAGVTQFPSHSVIEKGQTVTLRCDPISGHDNLYWYRRVMGKEIKFLLHFVKESKQDESGMPNNRFLAERTGGTYSTLKVQPAELEDSGVYFCASSQRTGTTYNSPLHFGNGTRLTVT.

The chain has TRBV3-1 (or the pseudogene TRBV3-2) and TRBJ2-1; TRBD2 agrees at 15 bases. This CDR3 contains 14 residues. After removal of 6 bases from V and 6 bases from J, the junction contained 0 bases not matched to a gene. Germline lookup yields CDR1 LGHDT and CDR2 YNNKEL (reference sequence). The CDR3 sequence is CASRGLAGGNEQFF. The CDR3 nucleotides are TGTGCCAGCAGGGGACTAGCGGGAGGCAATGAGCAGTTCTTC.

The chain combines TRBV12-3 or TRBV12-4 with TRBJ2-2; the match to TRBD2 covers 8 bases. Trimming took 7 bases from V and 6 from J; bases not matched to a gene: 4. This CDR3 is 13 amino acids long. The CDR3 protein is CASTGLAPGELFF. The DNA of the CDR3 is TGTGCCAGCACCGGACTAGCCCCCGGGGAGCTGTTTTTT.

This rearrangement joins TRBV9 to TRBJ2-7; TRBD2 aligns across 12 bases. Germline V lookup: CDR1 SGDLS, CDR2 YYNGEE. This CDR3 has 15 amino acids. Losses at the gene ends were 0 bases for V and 5 bases for J; bases not matched to a gene: 3. CDR3 in DNA: TGTGCCAGCAGCGTAGGACTAGCGGGAGTGCACGAGCAGTACTTC. Protein product: CASSVGLAGVHEQYF.

In its sample, this clone was seen a few times. This chain joins TRBV11-2 and TRBJ1-1; no clear D gene. Germline-derived CDR1 and CDR2 are SGHAT and FQNNGV. The CDR3 has 13 amino acids. Trimming pared 1 base from V and 7 bases from J, leaving 10 bases between. The CDR3 region is CASSLVSDYEAFF. The CDR3 DNA is TGTGCCAGCAGCTTAGTATCGGATTATGAAGCTTTCTTT.

A single count supports this clone. This chain joins TRBV5-1 and TRBJ1-6; D unclear. V lost 7 bases and J 1 base, leaving 6 bases between the germline ends. CDR1 is SGHRS and CDR2 is YFSETQ in the germline V gene. This CDR3 has 13 amino acids. CDR3 sequence reads: CASHLSYNSPLHF. The CDR3 coding sequence is TGCGCCAGCCATCTTTCCTATAATTCACCCCTCCACTTT.

This clone was seen a single time. The chain links TRBV5-1 to TRBJ1-1; D is uncertain. Germline lookup yields CDR1 SGHRS and CDR2 YFSETQ. This CDR3 is built from 14 residues. V shed 4 bases and J shed 6 bases, with 16 bases lying between them. Here the CDR3 reads CASSPDAGRAEAFF. The CDR3 DNA sequence: TGCGCCAGCAGCCCCGACGCGGGGAGGGCTGAAGCTTTCTTT.

The V gene is TRBV19, the J gene TRBJ2-2, with a weak D call TRBD1 (6 bases). Germline V CDR1 and CDR2: LNHDA, SQIVND (reference sequence). This CDR3 has 16 amino acids. V lost 8 bases and J lost 2, with 18 bases in between. The CDR3 nucleotides are TGTGCCAGTTTATCAGTAGGACAGACAAACACCGGGGAGCTGTTTTTT. Its translation: CASLSVGQTNTGELFF. The full variable domain, in which reference TRBV19 and TRBJ2-2 provide the parts outside the CDR3, is DGGITQSPKYLFRKEGQNVTLSCEQNLNHDAMYWYRQDPGQGLRLIYYSQIVNDFQKGDIAEGYSVSREKKESFPLTVTSAQKNPTAFYLCASLSVGQTNTGELFFGEGSRLTVL.

J is TRBJ1-5 and V is TRBV28; D is ambiguous. Trimming left V 6 bases short and J 6 bases short, with 24 bases between. The CDR3 has 17 residues. The germline CDR1 and CDR2 sequences are MDHEN and SYDVKM. The CDR3: CASRPAGMGFRSQPQHF. CDR3 DNA sequence: TGTGCCAGCAGACCCGCCGGAATGGGGTTTCGGAGTCAGCCCCAGCATTTT.

The CDR3 DNA reads TGTGCCAGCAGTATAAACAGGTTCGGGGAGCTGTTTTTT. It is translated as CASSINRFGELFF. This chain uses TRBV27 with TRBJ2-2; a possible D gene is TRBD1 (5 bases). Germline CDR1 MNHEY, CDR2 SMNVEV (reference sequence). V lost 5 bases and J 7 bases, leaving 11 bases between the germline ends. The CDR3 covers 13 residues.

This clone has only one observation. The V and J genes are TRBV6-6 and TRBJ2-3; D ambiguous. Germline assignment: CDR1 MNHNY and CDR2 SVGAGI (reference sequence). Trimming pared 5 bases from V and 2 bases from J, leaving 17 bases between. CDR3 size: 16 residues. The CDR3 DNA is TGTGCCAGCAGTACGGAGCGAATGGCGGACACAGATACGCAGTATTTT. Its protein is CASSTERMADTDTQYF.

This chain joins TRBV10-2 and TRBJ2-7; D is undetermined. This CDR3 region has 14 residues. V was trimmed by 8 bases and J by 0 bases, leaving 14 bases between them. The germline V gene encodes CDR1 WSHSY and CDR2 SAAADI. This chain's CDR3 is CASLDSSSSYEQYF. CDR3 DNA: TGCGCCAGCTTAGACTCCTCAAGCTCCTACGAGCAGTACTTC.

This rearrangement joins TRBV28 to TRBJ1-6, with 7 bases matching TRBD1. V lost 2 bases, J lost 7 bases, and 8 bases stayed unmatched. In germline, CDR1 is MDHEN, CDR2 SYDVKM. The CDR3 totals 16 residues. The CDR3: CASSLQNRGRNSPLHF. The DNA for the CDR3 is TGTGCCAGCAGTTTACAGAACAGGGGCAGAAATTCACCCCTCCACTTT.

The V and J genes are TRBV15 and TRBJ1-2, with D perhaps matching TRBD1 (6 bases). Germline CDR1 and CDR2: LNHNV and YYDKDF (reference sequence). V lost 0 bases to trimming and J lost 1 base, with 12 bases between them. This CDR3 region has 16 residues. CDR3 bases: TGTGCCACCAGCAGAGATCGGGACACCTTTAACTATGGCTACACCTTC. It translates to CATSRDRDTFNYGYTF.

This clone has just one count. The V and J genes are TRBV6-5 and TRBJ1-1; D not resolved. Germline loops: CDR1 MNHEY, CDR2 SVGAGI. V lost 0 bases and J 1 base, leaving 3 bases between the germline ends. There are 13 residues in the CDR3. The DNA for the CDR3 is TGTGCCAGCAGTTACTCCGAGAACACTGAAGCTTTCTTT. Translating it yields CASSYSENTEAFF.

The V call is TRBV3-1 (or the pseudogene TRBV3-2), the J call TRBJ1-1, with D uncertain. The CDR3 spans 13 residues. In germline, CDR1 is LGHDT, CDR2 YNNKEL (reference sequence). V was trimmed by 8 bases and J by 7 bases, leaving 17 bases between them. The CDR3 here is CASSASLGDEAFF. The CDR3 DNA reads as TGTGCCAGCTCAGCCAGTTTAGGAGATGAAGCTTTCTTT.

This CDR3 is CASSLRVSGANVLTF. The CDR3 DNA reads as TGCGCCAGCAGCTTGAGAGTCTCTGGGGCCAACGTCCTGACTTTC. The chain couples TRBV5-1 to TRBJ2-6; no firm D call. The CDR3 consists of 15 residues. V shed 1 base and J shed 0 bases, with 5 bases lying between them. Germline V gene data show CDR1 as SGHRS and CDR2 as YFSETQ.

The chain is built from TRBV11-2 and TRBJ2-7, with TRBD1 as a possible D gene (6 bases). The germline V gene encodes CDR1 SGHAT and CDR2 FQNNGV. V lost 5 bases and J 10 bases, leaving 18 bases between the germline ends. CDR3 size: 13 residues. This CDR3 reads CASSLRYRDNQYF. The CDR3 DNA follows: TGTGCCAGCAGCCTCCGGTACAGGGATAATCAGTACTTC. The entire variable domain, with the rest obtained from reference TRBV11-2 and TRBJ2-7, is as follows: EAGVAQSPRYKIIEKRQSVAFWCNPISGHATLYWYQQILGQGPKLLIQFQNNGVVDDSQLPKDRFSAERLKGVDSTLKIQPAKLEDSAVYLCASSLRYRDNQYFGPGTRLTVT.

The rearrangement joins TRBV28 to TRBJ1-2; D might be TRBD1 (5 bases). Trimming cost V 4 bases and J 2 bases, with 17 bases left between them. This CDR3 has 16 amino acids. Germline-derived CDR1 and CDR2 are MDHEN and SYDVKM. The CDR3 DNA sequence: TGTGCCAGCAGTTCCACCCACCAGGGAGGGAACTATGGCTACACCTTC. It yields the protein CASSSTHQGGNYGYTF.

In its sample, this clone was seen once. The chain carries TRBV5-1 and TRBJ1-3; a weak D match, TRBD1 (5 bases). The CDR3 spans 13 residues. Germline V gene lookup returns CDR1 SGHRS and CDR2 YFSETQ. V was shortened by 4 bases and J by 2 bases, with 7 bases between the two germline ends. CDR3 in DNA: TGCGCCAGCAGCATGGGGCCTGGAAACACCATATATTTT. The encoded protein is CASSMGPGNTIYF.

This clone was detected a few times. CDR3 nucleotides: TGTGCCAGCAGTTCCAATAATGAGGTGGAAGCTTTCTTT. Translation: CASSSNNEVEAFF. This chain connects TRBV27 to TRBJ1-1; D is unclear. V was trimmed by 4 bases and J by 8 bases, leaving 14 bases between them. The CDR3 totals 13 residues. Germline V gives CDR1 MNHEY, CDR2 SMNVEV (reference sequence).